The 28 T cell receptor beta chains in this list originate from one sample, sequenced in a study of cytomegalovirus exposure and HLA in healthy donors. Libraries were prepared by immunoSEQ multiplex PCR; TCRdb keeps only in-frame clonotypes and omits some of them. The repertoire holds about 71,000 clones, with around 96% as singletons. Sequencing was performed on PBMCs. These receptors were taken from a man younger than 35 in good health and CMV-seropositive.

Notes on this clone: Compared with germline, one end of the junction differs, possibly owing to a read error. The rearrangement uses TRBV15 and TRBJ1-4; 7 nucleotides agree with TRBD1. The length of the CDR3 is 17 residues. Germline CDR1 is LNHNV and CDR2 is YYDKDF (reference sequence). The CDR3 loop is CATSGDPRDSLNEKLFF. The CDR3 DNA sequence: TGTGCCACCAGCGGAGACCCCCGGGACAGTCTCAATGAAAAACTGTTTTTT. The variable domain in full, with the rest retrieved from reference TRBV15 and TRBJ1-4, is DAMVIQNPRYQVTQFGKPVTLSCSQTLNHNVMYWYQQKSSQAPKLLFHYYDKDFNNEADTPDNFQSRRPNTSFCFLDIRSPGLGDTAMYLCATSGDPRDSLNEKLFFGSGTQLSVL.

The rearrangement joins TRBV30 to TRBJ1-2; TRBD1 matches 8 bases. V was clipped by 1 base and J by 7 bases; unmatched bases: 8. This CDR3 has 14 residues. Germline values: CDR1 GTSNPN, CDR2 SVGIG (reference sequence). The CDR3 sequence is CAWSAGGQGRGYTF. CDR3 DNA: TGTGCCTGGAGTGCAGGAGGACAGGGTCGTGGCTACACCTTC.

The chain recombines TRBV5-6 with TRBJ1-1; 10 bases map to TRBD1. With V trimmed by 3 bases and J by 7 bases, 3 bases remained unmatched. The germline CDR1 and CDR2 sequences are SGHDT and YYEEEE. The CDR3 length is 13 residues. CDR3 DNA sequence: TGTGCCAGCAGCTGGGGGACAGGGGTTGAAGCTTTCTTT. Translating gives CASSWGTGVEAFF.

The chain couples TRBV5-1 to TRBJ2-2; TRBD1 aligns across 8 bases. V was clipped by 0 bases and J by 4 bases; unmatched bases: 2. In germline, CDR1 is SGHRS, CDR2 YFSETQ. This CDR3 contains 15 residues. In DNA form, the CDR3 reads TGCGCCAGCAGCTTGGGGACAGGGAGCACCGGGGAGCTGTTTTTT. This sequence encodes CASSLGTGSTGELFF.

In this sample, this clone turned up once. The V gene is TRBV4-2, the J gene TRBJ2-1; 10 bases fit TRBD2. The V segment lost 0 bases and the J segment 7 bases; nucleotides outside the gene matches: 6. The CDR3 length is 16 residues. Germline assignment: CDR1 LGHNA and CDR2 YNFKEQ. CDR3: CASSQEMASGRNEQFF. CDR3 nucleotides: TGTGCCAGCAGCCAAGAAATGGCTAGCGGGAGAAATGAGCAGTTCTTC.

The genes are TRBV4-2 and TRBJ2-7, with 16 bases identical to TRBD2. The CDR3 covers 21 residues. J gave up 4 bases and V 3 bases, and 18 bases lay outside the gene matches. From germline, CDR1 is LGHNA and CDR2 YNFKEQ. CDR3 sequence: CASSQAPTGTSGRADLYEQYF. CDR3 DNA sequence: TGTGCCAGCAGCCAGGCCCCTACCGGGACTAGCGGGAGGGCCGATCTGTACGAGCAGTACTTC.

J is TRBJ2-5 and V is TRBV7-2, with unresolved D. The CDR3 contains 12 residues. V shed 5 bases and J shed 7 bases, with 11 bases lying between them. Germline assignment: CDR1 SGHTA and CDR2 FQGNSA. The CDR3 region is CASSLVMRTQYF. The CDR3 DNA follows: TGTGCCAGCAGCCTAGTGATGCGGACCCAGTACTTC.

The chain carries TRBV19 and TRBJ1-5; TRBD1 matches at 10 bases. The CDR3 covers 16 residues. In germline, CDR1 is LNHDA, CDR2 SQIVND (reference sequence). The V gene end was trimmed by 6 bases and the J gene end by 2 bases; junction bases not matched to a gene: 7. Here the CDR3 reads CASRDAGTGGNQPQHF. The DNA for the CDR3 is TGTGCCAGTAGGGACGCCGGGACAGGGGGCAATCAGCCCCAGCATTTT.

V gene TRBV27 combines with J gene TRBJ1-2; a weak D match, TRBD1 (6 bases). The CDR3 spans 12 residues. Germline-derived CDR1 and CDR2 are MNHEY and SMNVEV (reference sequence). Deletions cut 4 bases from V and 8 bases from J, with 11 bases between. The CDR3 sequence: CASSSQGIGYTF. The DNA for the CDR3 is TGTGCCAGCAGTTCACAGGGTATAGGCTACACCTTC.

V usage is TRBV10-3 and J usage is TRBJ1-2; possible D gene TRBD1, 6 bases. Trimming left V 5 bases short and J 7 bases short, with 23 bases between. The V gene's germline CDR1 is ENHRY and CDR2 SYGVKD. The CDR3 spans 16 residues. CDR3 DNA: TGTGCCATCAGTAATAGGGCGGCCAGGGGAGATACTGGCTACACCTTC. The encoded protein is CAISNRAARGDTGYTF.

This clone was counted a single time. The rearrangement joins TRBV6-1 to TRBJ1-2; 7 positions match TRBD1. Germline V gene lookup returns CDR1 MNHNS and CDR2 SASEGT. The CDR3 runs 13 residues. V dropped 6 bases and J dropped 8; count of bases not matched to a gene: 9. The CDR3 spells CASRVQGTAGYTF. CDR3 coding DNA: TGTGCCAGCAGAGTACAGGGGACCGCGGGCTACACCTTC.

The gene calls are TRBV6-1 and TRBJ2-5, with 7 bases fitting TRBD2. Germline V CDR1 and CDR2: MNHNS, SASEGT. The CDR3 is 15 amino acids. V shed 6 bases, J shed 5 bases, and the junction held 12 bases outside the gene matches. The CDR3 nucleotides are TGTGCCAGCAGCCGCATGGGGGGGAGTGGGGAGACCCAGTACTTC. Protein: CASSRMGGSGETQYF.

The genes are TRBV7-9 and TRBJ1-5; D remains unclear. The CDR3 runs 13 residues. The V end was cut by 4 bases, the J end by 9 bases, with 13 bases between. Germline values: CDR1 SEHNR, CDR2 FQNEAQ (reference sequence). CDR3 sequence reads: CASSYDTLGPQHF. The CDR3 DNA follows: TGTGCCAGCAGCTACGACACCCTGGGGCCCCAGCATTTT.

J is TRBJ2-5 and V is TRBV10-2, with 7 bases fitting TRBD2. Per germline, CDR1 WSHSY and CDR2 SAAADI. Trimming removed 2 bases from V and 2 bases from J; junction bases left unmatched: 5. The CDR3 is 15 residues long. The CDR3 nucleotides are TGCGCCAGCAGTGAGAGCCACGGGAGGCAAGAGACCCAGTACTTC. Its translation: CASSESHGRQETQYF.

The chain couples TRBV29-1 to TRBJ1-4; 10 bases fit TRBD1. Unmatched junction bases numbered 8, after V lost 6 bases and J lost 4 bases. The CDR3 covers 15 residues. Germline CDR1 SQVTM, CDR2 ANQGSEA. DNA for the CDR3: TGCAGCGTAGCCGGGACAGGGGAATTTAATGAAAAACTGTTTTTT. Translating it yields CSVAGTGEFNEKLFF.

This clone was seen a single time. The gene calls are TRBV19 and TRBJ2-2; 7 nucleotides agree with TRBD1. V dropped 5 bases and J dropped 3; count of bases not matched to a gene: 9. CDR1 LNHDA and CDR2 SQIVND come from the germline V gene (reference sequence). The CDR3 is made up of 16 amino acids. CDR3 sequence reads: CASSARRQGDTGELFF. The CDR3 region has the DNA TGTGCCAGTAGTGCACGACGACAGGGTGACACCGGGGAGCTGTTTTTT.

The chain has TRBV19 and TRBJ1-1; 8 bases fit TRBD1. V lost 6 bases, J lost 10 bases, and 10 bases stayed unmatched. The CDR3 is 13 residues long. In germline, CDR1 is LNHDA, CDR2 SQIVND (reference sequence). CDR3 sequence: CASRKDRGDGAFF. The CDR3 DNA sequence: TGTGCCAGTAGGAAAGACAGGGGAGACGGAGCTTTCTTT.

The chain uses TRBV28 and TRBJ2-7; D perhaps matches TRBD1 (6 bases). Germline V gene data show CDR1 as MDHEN and CDR2 as SYDVKM. There are 13 residues in the CDR3. V shed 2 bases and J shed 2 bases, with 7 bases lying between them. CDR3 protein: CASSLQGPYEQYF. CDR3 DNA sequence: TGTGCCAGCAGTTTACAGGGGCCCTACGAGCAGTACTTC.

The chain uses TRBV6-5 and TRBJ2-7, with D perhaps matching TRBD2 (6 bases). Germline CDR1 MNHEY, CDR2 SVGAGI. Trimming shortened V by 3 bases and J by 9 bases, and 18 bases separated the two germline ends. The CDR3 totals 14 residues. The CDR3 sequence: CASSYWSSASRQYF. Here the CDR3 DNA reads TGTGCCAGCAGTTATTGGTCTAGCGCTTCACGGCAGTACTTC.

As DNA, the CDR3 is TGCGCCAGCAGCCCGCGGGAGAATTACGAGCAGTACTTC. Amino acid sequence: CASSPRENYEQYF. V and J are TRBV4-1 and TRBJ2-7; 7 nucleotides agree with TRBD2. From germline, CDR1 is MGHRA and CDR2 YSYEKL. V dropped 4 bases and J dropped 4; count of bases not matched to a gene: 4. The length of the CDR3 is 13 residues.

The chain has TRBV2 and TRBJ2-2; 9 positions match TRBD2. Germline trimming cut 7 bases from V and 6 bases from J; bases unmatched to any gene: 6. The CDR3 consists of 14 residues. Germline V gene lookup returns CDR1 SNHLY and CDR2 FYNNEI. CDR3 sequence: CASKIAGVPGELFF. The DNA of the CDR3 is TGTGCCAGCAAGATAGCGGGAGTCCCCGGGGAGCTGTTTTTT.

The V and J genes are TRBV25-1 and TRBJ2-5; TRBD1 matches 8 bases. This CDR3 is built from 14 residues. Unmatched junction bases numbered 4, after V lost 3 bases and J lost 4 bases. The germline CDR1 and CDR2 sequences are MGHDK and SYGVNS. The CDR3 is CASSDRGRGETQYF. The DNA for the CDR3 is TGTGCCAGCAGTGACAGGGGGCGCGGAGAGACCCAGTACTTC.

The chain joins TRBV9 to TRBJ2-3; D ambiguous. CDR1 is SGDLS and CDR2 is YYNGEE in the germline V gene. The CDR3 has 15 residues. V dropped 1 base and J dropped 3 bases, with 12 bases sitting between them. The chain's CDR3 is CASSVSGAVTDTQYF. The CDR3 DNA reads as TGTGCCAGCAGCGTATCCGGAGCCGTAACAGATACGCAGTATTTT.

Written as DNA, the CDR3 is TGCGCCAGCAGCCCCAACTCAGGGGATGTGACAGATACGCAGTATTTT. Amino acid sequence: CASSPNSGDVTDTQYF. The chain employs TRBV5-1 and TRBJ2-3; possibly TRBD1 for D (6 bases). The CDR3 loop spans 16 amino acids. Deletions cut 4 bases from V and 3 bases from J, with 18 bases between. CDR1 SGHRS and CDR2 YFSETQ come from the germline V gene.

The rearrangement uses TRBV5-1 and TRBJ1-1; possibly TRBD1 for D (6 bases). V shed 0 bases and J shed 4 bases, with 10 bases lying between them. This CDR3 spans 14 amino acids. The V gene's germline CDR1 is SGHRS and CDR2 YFSETQ. DNA of the CDR3: TGCGCCAGCAGCTTGGAGGGCAGGGGCACTGAAGCTTTCTTT. It specifies CASSLEGRGTEAFF.

V gene TRBV18 combines with J gene TRBJ2-7; D remains ambiguous. Germline loops: CDR1 KGHSH, CDR2 LQKENI. Trimming removed 2 bases from V and 0 bases from J, with 11 bases in between. This CDR3 is 15 amino acids long. The CDR3 DNA reads as TGTGCCAGCTCACCATCTTCAACAGTCTCCTACGAGCAGTACTTC. Protein product: CASSPSSTVSYEQYF.

In this sample, this clone turned up a few times. J is TRBJ1-1 and V is TRBV15, with TRBD1 identical over 8 bases. The trim removed 1 base at V and 4 bases at J, leaving 8 bases unmatched. From germline, CDR1 is LNHNV and CDR2 YYDKDF (reference sequence). CDR3 size: 16 residues. CDR3 sequence: CATSRARQGLVTEAFF. The CDR3 DNA reads TGTGCCACCAGCAGAGCGCGACAGGGGTTGGTCACTGAAGCTTTCTTT. The entire variable domain, with the rest obtained from reference TRBV15 and TRBJ1-1, is as follows: DAMVIQNPRYQVTQFGKPVTLSCSQTLNHNVMYWYQQKSSQAPKLLFHYYDKDFNNEADTPDNFQSRRPNTSFCFLDIRSPGLGDTAMYLCATSRARQGLVTEAFFGQGTRLTVV.

This chain's CDR3 is CASGASGSPNEQYF. As DNA, the CDR3 is TGTGCCAGTGGAGCTAGCGGGAGTCCCAACGAGCAGTACTTC. The V gene is TRBV19, the J gene TRBJ2-7, with TRBD2 matching over 10 bases. The CDR3 length is 14 residues. V lost 8 bases and J lost 5; bases outside the gene matches: 9. Per germline, CDR1 LNHDA and CDR2 SQIVND (reference sequence).